This T cell receptor (beta chain) was documented in a study of blood T cell repertoires in COVID-19. Background on the study: PBMCs, B-cell-depleted T cells, or T cells provided the cDNA or gDNA that made up the material.

As handled by the study authors: It was from reference gene primer amplification that nucleated cell counts were estimated. This table comes from immunoSEQ multiplex PCR, and its TCRdb copy is limited to in-frame clones, with some not included. That table supplies the V and J calls and clone size; D and trimming were determined from the DNA. The profile shows more than 95,000 clones, around nine tenths of them singletons. Trimming took 5 bases from V and 0 from J; bases not matched to a gene: 5. CDR3 length equals 16 residues. Germline V gene sequence: CDR1 MNHNY, CDR2 SVGAGI (reference sequence). This clone has only one observation.

The rearrangement links TRBV6-6 to TRBJ2-3; 10 nucleotides align to TRBD2. Sequenced sample: peripheral blood. The TCR originated in an elderly woman with acute or convalescent COVID-19. CDR3 coding DNA: TGTGCCAGCAGTCCCATAGCGGGAGGAAGCACAGATACGCAGTATTTT. Translation gives CASSPIAGGSTDTQYF.